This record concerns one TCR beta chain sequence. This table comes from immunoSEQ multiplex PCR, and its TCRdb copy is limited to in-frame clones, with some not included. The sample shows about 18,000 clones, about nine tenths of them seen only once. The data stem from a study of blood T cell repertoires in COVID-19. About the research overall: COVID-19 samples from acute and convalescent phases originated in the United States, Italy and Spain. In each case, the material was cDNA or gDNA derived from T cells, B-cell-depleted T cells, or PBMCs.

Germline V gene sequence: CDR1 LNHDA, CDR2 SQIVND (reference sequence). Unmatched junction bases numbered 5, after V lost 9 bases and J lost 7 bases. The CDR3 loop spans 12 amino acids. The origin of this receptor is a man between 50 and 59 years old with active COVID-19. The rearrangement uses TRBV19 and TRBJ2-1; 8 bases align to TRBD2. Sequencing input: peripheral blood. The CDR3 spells CASALAANEQFF. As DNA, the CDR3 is TGTGCCAGCGCACTAGCGGCAAATGAGCAGTTCTTC. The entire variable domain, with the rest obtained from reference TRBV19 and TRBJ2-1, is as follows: DGGITQSPKYLFRKEGQNVTLSCEQNLNHDAMYWYRQDPGQGLRLIYYSQIVNDFQKGDIAEGYSVSREKKESFPLTVTSAQKNPTAFYLCASALAANEQFFGPGTRLTVL.